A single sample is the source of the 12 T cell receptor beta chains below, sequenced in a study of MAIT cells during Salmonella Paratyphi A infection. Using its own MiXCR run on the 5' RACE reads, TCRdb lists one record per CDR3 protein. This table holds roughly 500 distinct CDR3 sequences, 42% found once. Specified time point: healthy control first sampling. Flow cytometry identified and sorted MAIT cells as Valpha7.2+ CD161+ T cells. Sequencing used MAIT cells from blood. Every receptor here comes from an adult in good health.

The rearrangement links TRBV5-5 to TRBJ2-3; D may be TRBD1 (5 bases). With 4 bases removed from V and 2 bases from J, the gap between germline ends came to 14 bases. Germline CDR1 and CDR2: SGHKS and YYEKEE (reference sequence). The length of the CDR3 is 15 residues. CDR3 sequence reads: CASSEGDWDTDTQYF. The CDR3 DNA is TGTGCCAGCAGCGAAGGGGATTGGGACACAGATACGCAGTATTTT.

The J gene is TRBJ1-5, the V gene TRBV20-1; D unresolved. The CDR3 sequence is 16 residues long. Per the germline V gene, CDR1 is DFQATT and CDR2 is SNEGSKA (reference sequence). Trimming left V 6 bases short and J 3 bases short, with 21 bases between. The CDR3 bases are TGCAGTGCCAGCACCCCAGGTGTGGAGTCCAATCAGCCCCAGCATTTT. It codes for CSASTPGVESNQPQHF.

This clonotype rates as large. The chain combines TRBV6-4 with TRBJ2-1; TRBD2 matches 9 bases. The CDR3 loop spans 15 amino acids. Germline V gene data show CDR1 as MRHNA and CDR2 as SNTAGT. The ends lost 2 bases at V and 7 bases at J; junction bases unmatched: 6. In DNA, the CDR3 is TGTGCCAGCAGTGACGGGGCTAGCGGGGCAAATGAGCAGTTCTTC. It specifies CASSDGASGANEQFF.

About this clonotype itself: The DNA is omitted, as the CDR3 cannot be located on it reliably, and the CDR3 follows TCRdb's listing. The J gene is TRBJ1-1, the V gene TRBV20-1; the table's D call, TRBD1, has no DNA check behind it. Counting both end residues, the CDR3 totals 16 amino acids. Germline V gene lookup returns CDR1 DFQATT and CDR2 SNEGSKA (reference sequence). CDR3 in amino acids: CVLLCQLRDRERKAFF.

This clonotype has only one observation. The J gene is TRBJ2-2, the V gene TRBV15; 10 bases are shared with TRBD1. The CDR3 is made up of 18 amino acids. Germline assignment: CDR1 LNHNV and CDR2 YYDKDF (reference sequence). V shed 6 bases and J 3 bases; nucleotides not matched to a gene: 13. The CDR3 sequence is CATRLPTSGQGDTGELFF. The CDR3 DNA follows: TGTGCCACCAGACTACCGACCAGCGGACAGGGGGACACCGGGGAGCTGTTTTTT.

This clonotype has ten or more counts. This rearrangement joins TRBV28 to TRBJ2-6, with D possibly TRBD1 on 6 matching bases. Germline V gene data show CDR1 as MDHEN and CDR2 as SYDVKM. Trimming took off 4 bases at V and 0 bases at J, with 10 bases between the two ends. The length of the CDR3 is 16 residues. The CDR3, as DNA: TGTGCCAGCAGTTCCGGGACACTCTCTGGGGCCAACGTCCTGACTTTC. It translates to CASSSGTLSGANVLTF.

The CDR3 bases are TGTGCCAGCAGTCCGACAGGGAGTGACACCGGGGAGCTGTTTTTT. Translating it yields CASSPTGSDTGELFF. The J gene is TRBJ2-2, the V gene TRBV6-4, with 7 positions matching TRBD1. Germline V lookup: CDR1 MRHNA, CDR2 SNTAGT. Trimming at V came to 5 bases and at J to 3 bases, leaving 6 bases not matched to a gene. The CDR3 consists of 15 residues.

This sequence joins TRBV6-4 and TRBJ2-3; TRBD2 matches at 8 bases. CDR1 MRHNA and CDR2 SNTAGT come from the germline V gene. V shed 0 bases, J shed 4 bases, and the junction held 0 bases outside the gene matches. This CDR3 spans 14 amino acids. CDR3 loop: CASSDSGGADTQYF. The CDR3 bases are TGTGCCAGCAGTGACTCCGGGGGGGCAGATACGCAGTATTTT.

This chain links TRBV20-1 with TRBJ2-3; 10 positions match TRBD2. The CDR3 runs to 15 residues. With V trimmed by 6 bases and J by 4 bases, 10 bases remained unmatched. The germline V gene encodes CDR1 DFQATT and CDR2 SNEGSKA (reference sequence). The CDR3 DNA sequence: TGCAGTGCCAGCAGTGGGACTAGCGAAGCAGATACGCAGTATTTT. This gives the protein CSASSGTSEADTQYF.

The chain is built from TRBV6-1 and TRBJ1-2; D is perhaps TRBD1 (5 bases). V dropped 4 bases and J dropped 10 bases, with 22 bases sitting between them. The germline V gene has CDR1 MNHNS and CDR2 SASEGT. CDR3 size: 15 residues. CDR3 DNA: TGTGCCAGCAGTGCTAGAGTCCTGGCAGGGTCTAACTACACCTTC. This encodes CASSARVLAGSNYTF.

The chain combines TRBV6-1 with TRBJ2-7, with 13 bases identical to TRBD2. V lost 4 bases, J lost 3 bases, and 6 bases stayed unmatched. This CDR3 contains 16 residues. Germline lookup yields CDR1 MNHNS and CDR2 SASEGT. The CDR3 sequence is CASSARTSGGFYEQYF. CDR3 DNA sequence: TGTGCCAGCAGTGCTCGGACTAGCGGGGGATTCTACGAGCAGTACTTC.

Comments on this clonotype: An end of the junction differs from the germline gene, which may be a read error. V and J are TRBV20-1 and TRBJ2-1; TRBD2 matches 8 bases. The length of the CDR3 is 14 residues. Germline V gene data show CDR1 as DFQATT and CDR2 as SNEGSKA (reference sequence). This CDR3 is CSVVGAGEDKEQGF. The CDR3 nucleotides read TGCAGTGTGGTAGGAGCGGGGGAGGACAAGGAGCAGGGCTTC.